Presented here are 22 T cell receptor beta chains from one specimen sequenced in a study of blood T cell repertoires in COVID-19. Generated by immunoSEQ multiplex PCR, the TCRdb table keeps only in-frame clones and is missing some. The data contain about 160,000 clones, 80% to 90% of them singletons. The sample consisted of peripheral blood. Receptors originate from a man aged 65-85 years with acute or convalescent COVID-19.

This chain links TRBV4-3 with TRBJ2-5; 8 bases match TRBD2. Germline V gene data show CDR1 as LGHNA and CDR2 as YSLEER. V was clipped by 0 bases and J by 2 bases; unmatched bases: 8. This CDR3 has 17 residues. The CDR3 region is CASSQDLPSGSQETQYF. CDR3 nucleotide sequence: TGCGCCAGCAGCCAAGATCTGCCCAGCGGGAGTCAAGAGACCCAGTACTTC.

The gene calls are TRBV7-2 and TRBJ1-1; TRBD1 agrees at 9 bases. Germline V CDR1 and CDR2: SGHTA, FQGNSA. CDR3 size: 16 residues. With V trimmed by 5 bases and J by 5 bases, 12 bases remained unmatched. CDR3 in amino acids: CASSRQMTGGSTEAFF. The DNA of the CDR3 is TGTGCCAGCAGCCGTCAGATGACAGGGGGGTCGACTGAAGCTTTCTTT.

The rearrangement joins TRBV6-6 to TRBJ1-5; maybe TRBD1 (6 bases). Germline-derived CDR1 and CDR2 are MNHNY and SVGAGI (reference sequence). Trimming pared 3 bases from V and 6 bases from J, leaving 12 bases between. The CDR3 sequence is 14 residues long. The CDR3 DNA is TGTGCCAGCAGTTATTTTTTAGGGGGTCAGCCCCAGCATTTT. Amino acid sequence: CASSYFLGGQPQHF.

J is TRBJ1-5 and V is TRBV9; TRBD1 is a possible D gene (6 bases). This CDR3 comprises 14 residues. V lost 4 bases, J lost 3 bases, and 11 bases lay in between. The germline gives CDR1 SGDLS, CDR2 YYNGEE. In DNA form, the CDR3 reads TGTGCCAGCAGCTCAGGGGCCCTCAATCAGCCCCAGCATTTT. It yields the protein CASSSGALNQPQHF.

This clone came up a few times. The rearrangement joins TRBV9 to TRBJ1-6, with no clear D. This CDR3 spans 13 amino acids. V was cut by 0 bases and J by 10 bases, with 8 bases left in between. Germline-derived CDR1 and CDR2 are SGDLS and YYNGEE. The CDR3 DNA reads TGTGCCAGCAGCGTAGGAACGGGGTCACCCCTCCACTTT. Translated: CASSVGTGSPLHF.

In its sample, this clone was seen a few times. The sample has other DNA sequences that encode this CDR3 too. The chain uses TRBV7-3 and TRBJ2-1; tentative D call: TRBD1 (6 bases). V lost 9 bases to trimming and J lost 3 bases, with 12 bases between them. Germline assignment: CDR1 SGHTA and CDR2 FQGTGA. The CDR3 loop spans 13 amino acids. This CDR3 reads CASSRDNYNEQFF. The CDR3 nucleotides are TGTGCCAGTTCCCGGGACAACTACAATGAGCAGTTCTTC. Based on the CDR3 plus reference TRBV7-3 and TRBJ2-1, the full variable domain is GAGVSQTPSNKVTEKGKYVELRCDPISGHTALYWYRQSLGQGPEFLIYFQGTGAADDSGLPNDRFFAVRPEGSVSTLKIQRTERGDSAVYLCASSRDNYNEQFFGPGTRLTVL.

This chain connects TRBV3-1 (or the pseudogene TRBV3-2) to TRBJ1-4; perhaps TRBD1 as D (5 bases). The CDR3 sequence is 12 residues long. Trimming left V 2 bases short and J 8 bases short, with 6 bases between. Germline CDR1 LGHDT, CDR2 YNNKEL (reference sequence). The CDR3 bases are TGTGCCAGCAGCCAACGGGGGGAAAAACTGTTTTTT. Protein: CASSQRGEKLFF.

CDR3 in DNA: TGTGCCAGCAGCCCGGGACTAGTCAGTGTCTACGAGCAGTACTTC. Translated: CASSPGLVSVYEQYF. The V and J genes are TRBV11-2 and TRBJ2-7, with TRBD2 identical over 8 bases. The CDR3 is 15 amino acids. V shed 5 bases, J shed 3 bases, and the junction held 9 bases outside the gene matches. The V gene's germline CDR1 is SGHAT and CDR2 FQNNGV.

This chain joins TRBV7-9 and TRBJ2-1; 11 nucleotides match TRBD2. The length of the CDR3 is 15 residues. The V segment lost 1 base and the J segment 4 bases; nucleotides outside the gene matches: 0. The germline gives CDR1 SEHNR, CDR2 FQNEAQ (reference sequence). The CDR3 sequence is CASSLGTSGYNEQFF. In nucleotides, the CDR3 is TGTGCCAGCAGCTTAGGGACTAGCGGGTACAATGAGCAGTTCTTC.

V gene TRBV19 combines with J gene TRBJ1-1, with D tentatively TRBD1 (5 bases). V was shortened by 7 bases and J by 5 bases, with 17 bases between the two germline ends. The germline gives CDR1 LNHDA, CDR2 SQIVND (reference sequence). This CDR3 comprises 14 residues. CDR3 region: CASTRTGGRTEAFF. CDR3 DNA: TGTGCCAGTACCAGGACGGGGGGTAGGACTGAAGCTTTCTTT.

This sequence joins TRBV3-1 (or the pseudogene TRBV3-2) and TRBJ2-4, with D perhaps matching TRBD1 (6 bases). V was shortened by 1 base and J by 0 bases, with 13 bases between the two germline ends. Germline loops: CDR1 LGHDT, CDR2 YNNKEL (reference sequence). The CDR3 length is 17 residues. CDR3 DNA sequence: TGTGCCAGCAGCCAAGGGGACACCCTTTTAGCCAAAAACATTCAGTACTTC. Its translation: CASSQGDTLLAKNIQYF.

V gene TRBV12-3 or TRBV12-4 combines with J gene TRBJ2-1; maybe TRBD2 (5 bases). This CDR3 region has 13 residues. V lost 6 bases and J lost 4, with 10 bases in between. Written as DNA, the CDR3 is TGTGCCAGCAGCCCTGGACTGTACAATGAGCAGTTCTTC. This translates into CASSPGLYNEQFF.

V gene TRBV5-1 combines with J gene TRBJ1-2; 11 nucleotides line up with TRBD1. CDR3 length equals 15 residues. Per germline, CDR1 SGHRS and CDR2 YFSETQ. The V gene end was trimmed by 3 bases and the J gene end by 4 bases; junction bases not matched to a gene: 5. This CDR3 reads CASSWGTGGSYGYTF. The CDR3 nucleotides are TGCGCCAGCAGCTGGGGGACAGGGGGTTCCTATGGCTACACCTTC.

The rearrangement uses TRBV19 and TRBJ2-2, with a weak D call TRBD1 (6 bases). The germline V and J ends were trimmed by 4 bases and 4 bases, with 10 bases remaining between them. The germline V gene has CDR1 LNHDA and CDR2 SQIVND (reference sequence). This CDR3 contains 14 residues. In DNA form, the CDR3 reads TGTGCCAGTAGTAGGGGGCCGGTCACCGGGGAGCTGTTTTTT. As protein: CASSRGPVTGELFF.

The V and J genes are TRBV27 and TRBJ2-7, with D unresolved. Trimming removed 4 bases from V and 3 bases from J, with 4 bases in between. The CDR3 contains 11 residues. Germline lookup yields CDR1 MNHEY and CDR2 SMNVEV (reference sequence). The CDR3 protein is CASSSRYEQYF. Written as DNA, the CDR3 is TGTGCCAGCAGTTCCCGCTACGAGCAGTACTTC.

This rearrangement joins TRBV12-5 to TRBJ2-3; weak D call: TRBD2 (5 bases). Trimming shortened V by 7 bases and J by 4 bases, and 15 bases separated the two germline ends. CDR1 is LGHNT, CDR2 FRNRAP, per germline. This CDR3 contains 14 residues. CDR3 residues: CASAPQSGADTQYF. The CDR3 DNA reads as TGTGCTAGTGCCCCTCAGAGCGGCGCAGATACGCAGTATTTT. Supplemented by reference TRBV12-5 and TRBJ2-3, the full variable domain reads DARVTQTPRHKVTEMGQEVTMRCQPILGHNTVFWYRQTMMQGLELLAYFRNRAPLDDSGMPKDRFSAEMPDATLATLKIQPSEPRDSAVYFCASAPQSGADTQYFGPGTRLTVL.

The rearrangement links TRBV6-5 to TRBJ1-6; 10 bases agree with TRBD1. Germline CDR1 and CDR2: MNHEY and SVGAGI. CDR3 length: 15 amino acids. V was clipped by 6 bases and J by 3 bases; unmatched bases: 2. CDR3 sequence (DNA): TGTGCCAGCAGACGGGACAGGGGCTATAATTCACCCCTCCACTTT. Translated: CASRRDRGYNSPLHF.

This chain connects TRBV21-1 to TRBJ2-2; the table names TRBD1, a call not compared with the DNA. TRBV21-1 is tagged as a pseudogene. The CDR3 spans 15 residues. This CDR3 reads CASRADRGRTGELFF. In DNA form, the CDR3 reads TGTGCCAGCAGAGCTGACAGGGGGAGGACCGGGGAGCTGTTTTTT.

The sample holds one count of this clone. The J gene is TRBJ2-7, the V gene TRBV6-5; possibly TRBD1 for D (5 bases). The CDR3 has 14 residues. Trimming took off 0 bases at V and 2 bases at J, with 8 bases between the two ends. Germline V gives CDR1 MNHEY, CDR2 SVGAGI. CDR3 sequence: CASSYSTEPYEQYF. The CDR3 DNA sequence: TGTGCCAGCAGTTACTCGACAGAGCCCTACGAGCAGTACTTC.

The V gene is TRBV7-9, the J gene TRBJ1-4, with 11 bases matching TRBD1. V lost 4 bases to trimming and J lost 8 bases; unmatched junction nucleotides: 6. This CDR3 contains 15 residues. Per germline, CDR1 SEHNR and CDR2 FQNEAQ (reference sequence). As DNA, the CDR3 is TGTGCCAGCAGCTCATTGTGGGACAGGGGGGAAAAACTGTTTTTT. Translation: CASSSLWDRGEKLFF.

This sequence joins TRBV29-1 and TRBJ1-2; 10 positions match TRBD1. The CDR3 has 18 residues. The V gene end was trimmed by 6 bases and the J gene end by 4 bases; junction bases not matched to a gene: 20. Germline CDR1 is SQVTM and CDR2 is ANQGSEA. This chain's CDR3 is CSVPTGTGAGYGSYGYTF. In nucleotides, the CDR3 is TGCAGCGTCCCTACCGGGACAGGGGCTGGTTATGGAAGCTATGGCTACACCTTC.

This rearrangement joins TRBV24-1 to TRBJ1-5; 8 nucleotides line up with TRBD1. The V gene end was trimmed by 9 bases and the J gene end by 6 bases; junction bases not matched to a gene: 6. The CDR3 runs 13 residues. Germline lookup yields CDR1 KGHDR and CDR2 SFDVKD. The CDR3 protein is CATGQGAGQPQHF. Written as DNA, the CDR3 is TGTGCCACCGGCCAGGGGGCTGGTCAGCCCCAGCATTTT.